This passage covers 14 T cell receptor beta chains from one sample sequenced in a study of blood T cell repertoires in COVID-19 (dated by TCRdb to the early 2020s). The library relied on the immunoSEQ multiplex PCR assay. TCRdb re-hosts the immuneACCESS table, in-frame sequences only. Its copies lack some clones; in the studies checked, an unresolved V gene accounts for under half of them, and the cause for the rest is not known. Present in this sample are 200,000 or so clones, roughly nine tenths of which were seen just once. About 2.2% of the sample is held by the ten biggest clonotypes. The sample comprised peripheral blood. These receptors all come from a woman aged 50 to 65 with acute or convalescent COVID-19.

The table lists this clone with a few counts. The V gene is TRBV7-2, the J gene TRBJ2-2; 7 bases line up with TRBD2. Germline assignment: CDR1 SGHTA and CDR2 FQGNSA. The CDR3 is 15 amino acids. V lost 3 bases to trimming and J lost 5 bases; unmatched junction nucleotides: 6. The CDR3 DNA is TGTGCCAGCAGCTTCTCCAGCGGGGAGACCGGGGAGCTGTTTTTT. Protein product: CASSFSSGETGELFF.

This clone was counted a single time. The chain combines TRBV10-2 with TRBJ2-2; D gene ambiguous. The CDR3 extends over 16 amino acids. Trimming stripped 9 bases from V and 0 bases from J, with 17 bases between. CDR1 and CDR2 (germline): WSHSY, SAAADI. CDR3 DNA: TGCGCCAGTACCCTCTCCCCGGGTTCGAACACCGGGGAGCTGTTTTTT. Amino acids: CASTLSPGSNTGELFF.

This rearrangement joins TRBV10-2 to TRBJ2-5; D uncertain. Germline V gene sequence: CDR1 WSHSY, CDR2 SAAADI. The V and J ends lost 3 bases and 5 bases respectively, with 13 bases between them. The length of the CDR3 is 14 residues. This chain's CDR3 is CASSDERPLETQYF. CDR3 nucleotide sequence: TGCGCCAGCAGTGACGAGCGCCCTTTGGAGACCCAGTACTTC.

The chain recombines TRBV4-3 with TRBJ1-3; D unclear. V was trimmed by 0 bases and J by 0 bases, leaving 9 bases between them. The CDR3 contains 16 residues. The germline gives CDR1 LGHNA, CDR2 YSLEER. CDR3 DNA sequence: TGCGCCAGCAGCCAAGATCGAGGGTTCTCTGGAAACACCATATATTTT. Translating gives CASSQDRGFSGNTIYF.

The CDR3 region is CASSKGAGNQPQHF. The DNA of the CDR3 is TGTGCCAGTAGTAAGGGGGCCGGCAATCAGCCCCAGCATTTT. This rearrangement joins TRBV19 to TRBJ1-5; the match to TRBD1 covers 7 bases. The V and J ends lost 4 bases and 2 bases, in that order; junction bases with no gene match: 2. CDR3 length: 14 residues. Germline V CDR1 and CDR2: LNHDA, SQIVND (reference sequence).

V usage is TRBV27 and J usage is TRBJ1-5, with unresolved D. Germline loops: CDR1 MNHEY, CDR2 SMNVEV (reference sequence). This CDR3 contains 16 residues. Trimming removed 6 bases at V and 5 bases at J, with 20 bases between. The CDR3 sequence: CASSPIIGSADQPQHF. CDR3 sequence (DNA): TGTGCCAGCAGCCCTATTATAGGGAGTGCGGATCAGCCCCAGCATTTT.

The V call is TRBV11-1, the J call TRBJ2-5; 8 bases align to TRBD2. The CDR3 is made up of 15 amino acids. Germline V lookup: CDR1 SGHAT, CDR2 FQDESV (reference sequence). Germline trimming cut 5 bases from V and 5 bases from J; bases unmatched to any gene: 10. CDR3 in DNA: TGTGCCAGCAGCCCCCGGAGCGGGGGTCGGGAGACCCAGTACTTC. Protein product: CASSPRSGGRETQYF.

This clone has just one count. The V and J genes are TRBV5-6 and TRBJ2-4; D may be TRBD2 (5 bases). CDR3 length equals 16 residues. The V and J ends lost 3 bases and 1 base respectively, with 14 bases between them. In germline, CDR1 is SGHDT, CDR2 YYEEEE. The CDR3 nucleotides read TGTGCCAGCAGCTCACTCCGGGAATTTGCCAAAAACATTCAGTACTTC. It specifies CASSSLREFAKNIQYF.

The genes are TRBV9 and TRBJ2-3; TRBD2 agrees at 10 bases. The germline V gene has CDR1 SGDLS and CDR2 YYNGEE. The CDR3 contains 17 residues. V was pared by 0 bases and J by 5 bases, with 9 bases of the junction left unmatched. The CDR3 nucleotides are TGTGCCAGCAGCGTAGTATCAAGCGGGGGGGCCTTAGATACGCAGTATTTT. It encodes CASSVVSSGGALDTQYF. The variable domain in full, completed from reference TRBV9 and TRBJ2-3, reads DSGVTQTPKHLITATGQRVTLRCSPRSGDLSVYWYQQSLDQGLQFLIQYYNGEERAKGNILERFSAQQFPDLHSELNLSSLELGDSALYFCASSVVSSGGALDTQYFGPGTRLTVL.

V and J are TRBV19 and TRBJ1-5, with 10 bases that match TRBD1. Germline assignment: CDR1 LNHDA and CDR2 SQIVND (reference sequence). CDR3 size: 16 residues. J was trimmed by 1 base and V by 4 bases; bases with no gene match: 4. CDR3 loop: CASSSRDRGSNQPQHF. CDR3 nucleotides: TGTGCCAGTAGTAGCCGGGACAGGGGCAGCAATCAGCCCCAGCATTTT.

V and J are TRBV4-2 and TRBJ1-2; D not certain. The CDR3 covers 15 residues. Trimming shortened V by 1 base and J by 5 bases, and 14 bases separated the two germline ends. Germline CDR1 LGHNA, CDR2 YNFKEQ. This chain's CDR3 is CASSQARSAGYGYTF. The CDR3 DNA follows: TGTGCCAGCAGCCAAGCCCGTTCTGCCGGTTATGGCTACACCTTC.

The chain recombines TRBV2 with TRBJ2-5; unclear D gene. This CDR3 region has 14 residues. Germline assignment: CDR1 SNHLY and CDR2 FYNNEI. V shed 6 bases and J shed 2 bases, with 13 bases lying between them. In DNA form, the CDR3 reads TGTGCCAGCAGCCAGACTCAATTACAAGAGACCCAGTACTTC. As protein: CASSQTQLQETQYF.

The rearrangement uses TRBV9 and TRBJ2-6, with 7 bases matching TRBD1. Germline V gene lookup returns CDR1 SGDLS and CDR2 YYNGEE. The CDR3 has 14 residues. The V gene end was trimmed by 0 bases and the J gene end by 9 bases; junction bases not matched to a gene: 3. Written as DNA, the CDR3 is TGTGCCAGCAGCGTAGAGGACAGGATCAACGTCCTGACTTTC. Translating gives CASSVEDRINVLTF. The entire variable domain, with the rest obtained from reference TRBV9 and TRBJ2-6, is as follows: DSGVTQTPKHLITATGQRVTLRCSPRSGDLSVYWYQQSLDQGLQFLIQYYNGEERAKGNILERFSAQQFPDLHSELNLSSLELGDSALYFCASSVEDRINVLTFGAGSRLTVL.

The V call is TRBV19, the J call TRBJ1-1; perhaps TRBD1 as D (6 bases). V was shortened by 5 bases and J by 6 bases, with 16 bases between the two germline ends. Germline values: CDR1 LNHDA, CDR2 SQIVND (reference sequence). CDR3 length: 14 residues. DNA of the CDR3: TGTGCCAGTAGTCTCGATCGGGGGGCGGCTGAAGCTTTCTTT. Translating it yields CASSLDRGAAEAFF.